A selection of T cell receptor beta chains follows, all from one sample in a study of blood T cell repertoires in COVID-19. The assay was immunoSEQ multiplex PCR, and TCRdb's table has in-frame clones only and misses some. The profile covers about 280,000 clones, with around 86% appearing a single time and 0.85% to 1% taken by the ten largest. The sequenced sample was peripheral blood. All receptors come from a woman aged 40 to 50 who had recovered from COVID-19. CDR3s include the opening cysteine and the closing phenylalanine or tryptophan. A D gene is named only where the DNA matches it firmly. Only part of the rows carry a size: once, few, many, or a class if the clone is expanded.

J gene,clone size,V gene,CDR3 length,D gene,CDR3 protein,CDR3 DNA
TRBJ1-1,few,TRBV15,18,TRBD1,CATSRPSPGTGMNTEAFF,TGTGCCACCAGCAGACCCTCCCCCGGGACAGGTATGAACACTGAAGCTTTCTTT
TRBJ2-7,-,TRBV5-1,15,TRBD2,CASSLGTSGTREQYF,TGCGCCAGCAGCTTGGGGACTAGCGGGACCAGAGAGCAGTACTTC
TRBJ1-1,-,TRBV5-5,15,-,CASSSNPTANTEAFF,TGTGCCAGCAGCTCCAACCCGACAGCAAACACTGAAGCTTTCTTT
TRBJ2-1,-,TRBV7-9,15,TRBD2,CASSPGTSENNEQFF,TGTGCCAGCAGCCCCGGGACTAGCGAGAACAATGAGCAGTTCTTC
TRBJ2-3,-,TRBV28,16,-,CASSPIDWVYTDTQYF,TGTGCCAGCAGTCCCATCGACTGGGTATACACAGATACGCAGTATTTT
TRBJ1-3,once,TRBV29-1,15,-,CSAELPGGRRNTIYF,TGCAGCGCCGAACTCCCCGGGGGTAGACGAAACACCATATATTTT
TRBJ2-5,-,TRBV10-3,14,-,CAISEWERIETQYF,TGTGCCATCAGTGAGTGGGAGAGGATAGAGACCCAGTACTTC
TRBJ1-2,-,TRBV7-9,14,-,CASSSTGRDYGYTF,TGTGCCAGCAGTTCAACTGGCAGGGACTATGGCTACACCTTC
TRBJ2-2,once,TRBV19,14,-,CAAKAGTNTGELFF,TGTGCCGCCAAGGCGGGGACCAACACCGGGGAGCTGTTTTTT
TRBJ2-3,-,TRBV2,15,TRBD2,CASSLLAGSTDTQYF,TGTGCCAGCAGTTTGCTAGCGGGCAGCACAGATACGCAGTATTTT
TRBJ2-3,-,TRBV5-1,15,TRBD1,CASSPGQGAADTQYF,TGCGCCAGCAGCCCGGGACAGGGGGCCGCAGATACGCAGTATTTT
TRBJ2-1,-,TRBV11-2,17,TRBD2,CASSLVPGTSGPNEQFF,TGTGCCAGCAGCTTAGTTCCTGGGACTAGCGGGCCGAATGAGCAGTTCTTC
TRBJ1-4,-,TRBV11-3,13,TRBD1,CASTDRANEKLFF,TGTGCCAGCACCGACAGGGCTAATGAAAAACTGTTTTTT
TRBJ1-1,few,TRBV9,14,-,CASSAGRDALEAFF,TGTGCCAGCAGCGCGGGGCGGGACGCATTAGAGGCTTTCTTT
TRBJ2-1,-,TRBV19,13,-,CASSPGLGGEQFF,TGTGCCAGTAGTCCGGGACTGGGTGGTGAGCAGTTCTTC
TRBJ2-5,-,TRBV15,14,-,CATSRGEYQETQYF,TGTGCCACCAGCAGAGGGGAGTACCAAGAGACCCAGTACTTC
TRBJ2-3,few,TRBV27,13,TRBD2,CASSDAGADTQYF,TGTGCCAGCAGTGATGCGGGGGCAGATACGCAGTATTTT
TRBJ2-2,-,TRBV28,16,TRBD2,CASSPSGRAKTGELFF,TGTGCCAGCAGCCCTAGCGGGAGGGCCAAAACCGGGGAGCTGTTTTTT
TRBJ1-2,-,TRBV28,13,-,CASIGGGGYGYTF,TGTGCCAGCATTGGGGGGGGCGGTTATGGCTACACCTTC
TRBJ1-3,-,TRBV5-5,16,-,CASSLGGEEFGNTIYF,TGTGCCAGCAGCTTGGGTGGAGAAGAATTTGGAAACACCATATATTTT
TRBJ2-7,-,TRBV2,13,-,CASSIPRGYEQYF,TGTGCCAGCAGTATCCCTCGGGGCTACGAGCAGTACTTC
TRBJ2-4,-,TRBV7-2,15,-,CASSFNIEITNIQYF,TGTGCCAGCAGCTTTAATATAGAAATTACCAACATTCAGTACTTC
TRBJ1-2,few,TRBV30,16,TRBD1,CAWSVTGQGREDGYTF,TGTGCCTGGAGTGTCACAGGACAGGGGCGCGAGGATGGCTACACCTTC
TRBJ2-1,few,TRBV2,15,TRBD1,CASSARDRGLDEQFF,TGTGCCAGCAGTGCACGGGACAGGGGGCTCGATGAGCAGTTCTTC
TRBJ2-3,once,TRBV7-3,13,TRBD1,CASSGQGTDTQYF,TGTGCCAGCAGCGGACAGGGGACAGATACGCAGTATTTT
TRBJ1-3,-,TRBV30,14,-,CAWDVISSGNTIYF,TGTGCCTGGGACGTGATTAGCTCTGGAAACACCATATATTTT
TRBJ2-3,-,TRBV28,15,TRBD2,CASRAGTSLADTQYF,TGTGCCAGCAGGGCCGGGACTAGCCTAGCAGATACGCAGTATTTT
TRBJ2-7,-,TRBV24-1,14,-,CATSDLWDIYEQYF,TGTGCCACCAGTGATTTGTGGGACATCTACGAGCAGTACTTC
TRBJ1-4,-,TRBV29-1,13,TRBD1,CSVTTGDPEKLFF,TGCAGCGTAACGACAGGGGATCCTGAAAAACTGTTTTTT
TRBJ2-1,-,TRBV6-5,13,-,CARNTGTNNEQFF,TGTGCCAGAAACACGGGAACCAACAATGAGCAGTTCTTC
TRBJ1-6,-,TRBV6-5,13,-,CASSPRTSSPLHF,TGTGCCAGCAGTCCCCGGACATCCTCACCCCTCCACTTT
TRBJ2-1,-,TRBV24-1,17,TRBD2,CATSDSAKSGRAHEQFF,TGTGCCACCAGTGATTCGGCCAAAAGCGGGAGGGCCCATGAGCAGTTCTTC
TRBJ2-1,once,TRBV11-2,15,-,CASSLAGPAGNEQFF,TGTGCCAGCAGCTTAGCGGGCCCCGCGGGGAATGAGCAGTTCTTC
TRBJ1-4,-,TRBV24-1,15,-,CATSDPTVSNEKLFF,TGTGCCACCAGTGACCCTACGGTGTCTAATGAAAAACTGTTTTTT
TRBJ2-7,-,TRBV7-9,15,-,CASSLVGGGRYEQYF,TGTGCCAGCAGCTTAGTGGGGGGAGGCCGCTACGAGCAGTACTTC